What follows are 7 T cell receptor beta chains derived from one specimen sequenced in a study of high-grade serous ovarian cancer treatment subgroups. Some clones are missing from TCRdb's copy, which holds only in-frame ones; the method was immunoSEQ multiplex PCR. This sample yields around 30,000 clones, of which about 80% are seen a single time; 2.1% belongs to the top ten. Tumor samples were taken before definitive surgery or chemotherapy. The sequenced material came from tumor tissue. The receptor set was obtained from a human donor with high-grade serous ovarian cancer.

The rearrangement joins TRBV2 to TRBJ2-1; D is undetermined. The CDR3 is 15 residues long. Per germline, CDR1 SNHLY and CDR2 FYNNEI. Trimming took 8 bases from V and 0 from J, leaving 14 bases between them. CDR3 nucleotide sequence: TGTGCCAGCTCCGTAGATTTCAGCTCCTACAATGAGCAGTTCTTC. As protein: CASSVDFSSYNEQFF.

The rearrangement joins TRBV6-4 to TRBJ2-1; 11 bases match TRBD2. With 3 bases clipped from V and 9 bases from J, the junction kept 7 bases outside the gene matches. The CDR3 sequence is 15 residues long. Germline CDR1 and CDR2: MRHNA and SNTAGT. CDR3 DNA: TGTGCCAGCAGTGAGACTAGCGGGAAGGGGGCTGAGCAGTTCTTC. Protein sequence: CASSETSGKGAEQFF.

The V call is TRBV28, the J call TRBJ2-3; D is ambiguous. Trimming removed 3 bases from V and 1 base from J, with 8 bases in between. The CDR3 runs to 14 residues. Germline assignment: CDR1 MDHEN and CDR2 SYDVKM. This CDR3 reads CASSFVAGTDTQYF. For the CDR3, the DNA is TGTGCCAGCAGTTTTGTGGCGGGCACAGATACGCAGTATTTT.

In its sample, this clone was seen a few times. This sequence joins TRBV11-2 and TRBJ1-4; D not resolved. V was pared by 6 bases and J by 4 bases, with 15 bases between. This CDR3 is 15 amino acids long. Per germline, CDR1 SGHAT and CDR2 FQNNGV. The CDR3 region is CASRKGDANNEKLFF. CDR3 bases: TGTGCCAGCAGGAAAGGTGACGCAAATAATGAAAAACTGTTTTTT.

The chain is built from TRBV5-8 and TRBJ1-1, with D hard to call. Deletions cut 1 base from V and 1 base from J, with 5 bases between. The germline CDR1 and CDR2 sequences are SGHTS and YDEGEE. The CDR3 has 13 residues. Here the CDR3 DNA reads TGTGCCAGCAGCTTGACGGGGAACACTGAAGCTTTCTTT. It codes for CASSLTGNTEAFF.

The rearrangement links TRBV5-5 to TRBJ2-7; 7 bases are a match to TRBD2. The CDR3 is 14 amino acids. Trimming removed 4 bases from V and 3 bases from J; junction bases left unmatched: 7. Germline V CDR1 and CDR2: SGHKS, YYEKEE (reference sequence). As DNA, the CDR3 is TGTGCCAGCAGCCACGGGGGGAATGGCTACGAGCAGTACTTC. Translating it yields CASSHGGNGYEQYF.

CDR3 residues: CASSPDSSNTEAFF. As DNA, the CDR3 is TGTGCCAGCAGTCCCGACAGCTCGAACACTGAAGCTTTCTTT. This sequence joins TRBV6-6 and TRBJ1-1, with D possibly matching TRBD1 (5 bases). The V and J ends lost 5 bases and 1 base respectively, with 11 bases between them. The CDR3 sequence is 14 residues long. Germline CDR1 is MNHNY and CDR2 is SVGAGI (reference sequence).